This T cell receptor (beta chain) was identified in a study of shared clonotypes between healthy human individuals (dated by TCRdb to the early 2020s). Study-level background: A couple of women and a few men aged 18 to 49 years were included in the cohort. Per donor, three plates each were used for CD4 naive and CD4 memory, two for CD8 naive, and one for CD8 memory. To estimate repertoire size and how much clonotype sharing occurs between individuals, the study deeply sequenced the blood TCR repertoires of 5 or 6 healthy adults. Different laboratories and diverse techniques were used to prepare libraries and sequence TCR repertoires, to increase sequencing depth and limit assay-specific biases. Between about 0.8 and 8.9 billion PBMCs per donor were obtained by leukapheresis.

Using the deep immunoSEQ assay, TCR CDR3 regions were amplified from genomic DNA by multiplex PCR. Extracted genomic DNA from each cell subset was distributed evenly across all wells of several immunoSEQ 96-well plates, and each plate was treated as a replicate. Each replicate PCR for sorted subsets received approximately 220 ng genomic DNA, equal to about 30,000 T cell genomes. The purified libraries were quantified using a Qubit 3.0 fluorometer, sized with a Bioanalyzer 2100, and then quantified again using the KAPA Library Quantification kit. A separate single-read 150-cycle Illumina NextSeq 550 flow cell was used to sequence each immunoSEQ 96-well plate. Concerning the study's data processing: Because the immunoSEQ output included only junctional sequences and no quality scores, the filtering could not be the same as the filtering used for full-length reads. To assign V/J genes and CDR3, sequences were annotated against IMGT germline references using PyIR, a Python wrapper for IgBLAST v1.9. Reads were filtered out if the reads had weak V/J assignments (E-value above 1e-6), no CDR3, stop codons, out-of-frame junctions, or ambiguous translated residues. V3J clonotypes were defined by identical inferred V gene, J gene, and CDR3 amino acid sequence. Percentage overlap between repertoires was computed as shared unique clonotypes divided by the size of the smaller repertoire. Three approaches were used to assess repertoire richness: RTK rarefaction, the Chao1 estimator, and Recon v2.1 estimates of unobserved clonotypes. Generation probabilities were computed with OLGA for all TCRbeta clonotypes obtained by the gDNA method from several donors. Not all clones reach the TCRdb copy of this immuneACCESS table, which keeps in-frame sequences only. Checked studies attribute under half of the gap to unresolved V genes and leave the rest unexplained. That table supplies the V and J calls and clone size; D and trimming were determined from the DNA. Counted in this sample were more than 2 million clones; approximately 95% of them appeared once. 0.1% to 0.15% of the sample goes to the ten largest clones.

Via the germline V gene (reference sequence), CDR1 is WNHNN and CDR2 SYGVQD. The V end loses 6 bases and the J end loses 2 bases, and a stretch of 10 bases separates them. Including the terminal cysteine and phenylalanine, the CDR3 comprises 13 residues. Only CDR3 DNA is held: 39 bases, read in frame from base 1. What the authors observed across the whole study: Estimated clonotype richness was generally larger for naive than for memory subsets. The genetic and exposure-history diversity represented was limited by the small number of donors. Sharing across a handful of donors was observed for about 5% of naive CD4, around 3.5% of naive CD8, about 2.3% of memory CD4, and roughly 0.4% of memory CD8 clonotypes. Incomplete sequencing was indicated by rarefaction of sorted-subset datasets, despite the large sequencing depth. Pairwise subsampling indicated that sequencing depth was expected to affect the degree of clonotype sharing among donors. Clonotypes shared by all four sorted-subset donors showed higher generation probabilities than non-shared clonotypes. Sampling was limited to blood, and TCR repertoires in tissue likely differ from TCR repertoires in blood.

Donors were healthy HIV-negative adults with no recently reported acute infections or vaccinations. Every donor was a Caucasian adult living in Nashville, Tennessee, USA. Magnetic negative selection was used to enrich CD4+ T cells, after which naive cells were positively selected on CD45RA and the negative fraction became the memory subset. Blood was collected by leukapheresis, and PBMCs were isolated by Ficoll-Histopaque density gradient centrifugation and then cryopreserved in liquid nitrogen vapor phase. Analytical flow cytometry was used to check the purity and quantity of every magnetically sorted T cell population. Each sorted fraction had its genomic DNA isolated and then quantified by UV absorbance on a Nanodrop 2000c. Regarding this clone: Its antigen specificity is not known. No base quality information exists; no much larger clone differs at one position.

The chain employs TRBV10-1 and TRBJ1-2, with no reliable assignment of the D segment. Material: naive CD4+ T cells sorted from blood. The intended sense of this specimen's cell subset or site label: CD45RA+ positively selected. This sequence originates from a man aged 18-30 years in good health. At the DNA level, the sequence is TGCGCCAGCAGGATGACTGAGAACTATGGCTACACCTTC. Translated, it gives CASRMTENYGYTF.